Each of the 11 T cell receptor beta chains below was sequenced from the same sample in a study of spatial heterogeneity in lung cancer. General study results and limits: Counts of expanded alpha and beta TCRs within tumors tracked the tumor nonsynonymous mutation count.

This sample's time point: sample taken at primary tumor resection. MiXCR, run by TCRdb on the 5' RACE reads, gives a single entry per CDR3 protein. In the table there are 25,000 to 30,000 distinct CDR3 sequences, just over 7% of which are singletons. No antigen has been assigned to these receptors. The sequenced sample was lung tumor tissue, obtained at surgery. Receptors originate from a male donor with early-stage non-small cell lung cancer.

V usage is TRBV7-9 and J usage is TRBJ1-1, with 7 bases that match TRBD1. The CDR3 length is 15 residues. Unmatched junction bases numbered 7, after V lost 5 bases and J lost 1 base. Germline CDR1 and CDR2: SEHNR and FQNEAQ (reference sequence). DNA of the CDR3: TGTGCCAGCAGCCTCCAGGGACAGACGAACACTGAAGCTTTCTTT. It is translated as CASSLQGQTNTEAFF.

This clonotype is judged medium-sized. The chain links TRBV29-1 to TRBJ1-2; D call uncertain. V was clipped by 0 bases and J by 7 bases, with 15 bases between them. The CDR3 spans 14 residues. CDR1 and CDR2 (germline): SQVTM, ANQGSEA. The CDR3 here is CSVEESRQTGGYTF. The DNA of the CDR3 is TGCAGCGTTGAAGAGTCTCGCCAGACGGGTGGCTACACCTTC.

The V gene is TRBV6-5, the J gene TRBJ1-6, with D unresolved. Trimming cost V 2 bases and J 3 bases, with 8 bases left between them. This CDR3 has 15 residues. In germline, CDR1 is MNHEY, CDR2 SVGAGI. The CDR3 DNA is TGTGCCAGCAGTTACGCAATTCGCTATAATTCACCCCTCCACTTT. Amino acid sequence: CASSYAIRYNSPLHF.

This clonotype has a count of ten or more. The V gene is TRBV5-4, the J gene TRBJ2-7; TRBD2 agrees at 7 bases. Germline V gene data show CDR1 as SGHNT and CDR2 as YYREEE (reference sequence). The V gene end was trimmed by 4 bases and the J gene end by 5 bases; junction bases not matched to a gene: 12. The CDR3 contains 15 residues. The CDR3 DNA reads as TGTGCCAGCAGCCTTCACGGGGGGAATAAGGACGAGCAGTACTTC. Translating it yields CASSLHGGNKDEQYF.

This clonotype was counted between two and nine times. The chain joins TRBV19 to TRBJ2-3, with 10 positions matching TRBD2. Germline V gene data show CDR1 as LNHDA and CDR2 as SQIVND (reference sequence). Trimming took 3 bases from V and 2 from J; bases not matched to a gene: 5. CDR3 length: 16 amino acids. The CDR3 coding sequence is TGTGCCAGTAGTATCCCTCTAGCGGGGGTCACAGATACGCAGTATTTT. It specifies CASSIPLAGVTDTQYF.

This clonotype was detected ten times or more. The CDR3 reads CASSRDLAGGNNEQFF. CDR3 in DNA: TGTGCCAGCAGTAGGGACCTAGCGGGGGGGAACAATGAGCAGTTCTTC. The chain couples TRBV12-3 or TRBV12-4 to TRBJ2-1, with TRBD2 identical over 12 bases. Trimming cost V 5 bases and J 5 bases; bases outside gene matches: 7. The CDR3 is made up of 16 amino acids.

The J gene is TRBJ1-6, the V gene TRBV25-1, with 11 bases that match TRBD1. Germline assignment: CDR1 MGHDK and CDR2 SYGVNS. The ends lost 11 bases at V and 6 bases at J; junction bases unmatched: 3. The CDR3 totals 13 residues. The CDR3 sequence: CASGQGANSPLHF. The CDR3 DNA reads as TGTGCCTCCGGACAGGGGGCTAATTCACCCCTCCACTTT.

This clonotype was seen repeatedly, ten times or more. The V call is TRBV6-5, the J call TRBJ2-5, with a weak D call TRBD1 (5 bases). This CDR3 contains 16 residues. V lost 8 bases and J 1 base, leaving 20 bases between the germline ends. Per germline, CDR1 MNHEY and CDR2 SVGAGI. CDR3 region: CASLIVRANTQETQYF. CDR3 DNA sequence: TGTGCCAGCCTTATAGTCAGGGCAAATACCCAAGAGACCCAGTACTTC.

Concerning this clonotype itself: A much larger clone lies one base from this, so it may be a read error. The chain employs TRBV3-1 and TRBJ2-3; D call uncertain. Trimming left V 1 base short and J 4 bases short, with 18 bases between. CDR1 is LGHDT, CDR2 YNNKEL, per germline (reference sequence). The length of the CDR3 is 17 residues. CDR3 bases: TGTGCCAGCAGCCAAGGTTCGCCTTTTGATGGCCCAGATACGCAGTATTTT. Translating it yields CASSQGSPFDGPDTQYF.

This clonotype was seen repeatedly, ten times or more. The rearrangement joins TRBV5-1 to TRBJ2-1, with 8 bases identical to TRBD1. The ends lost 4 bases at V and 0 bases at J; junction bases unmatched: 12. Per the germline V gene, CDR1 is SGHRS and CDR2 is YFSETQ. CDR3 size: 18 residues. Here the CDR3 reads CASSVDRVRVSSYNEQFF. The CDR3 DNA follows: TGCGCCAGCAGCGTGGACAGGGTACGGGTTAGCTCCTACAATGAGCAGTTCTTC.

The table lists this clonotype with many counts. J is TRBJ1-5 and V is TRBV20-1; 7 bases agree with TRBD1. This CDR3 comprises 15 residues. Germline CDR1 reads DFQATT; CDR2 reads SNEGSKA (reference sequence). J gave up 5 bases and V 3 bases, and 10 bases lay outside the gene matches. Here the CDR3 reads CSASYQGDVDQPQHF. The CDR3 nucleotides are TGCAGTGCTAGTTACCAGGGGGATGTCGATCAGCCCCAGCATTTT.